The 27 T cell receptor beta chains presented below share a single source sample, sequenced in a study of blood T cell repertoires in COVID-19. Repertoires were generated with immunoSEQ multiplex PCR, while TCRdb's copy carries only in-frame clones and drops some. This sample has 220,000 or so clones, with around 83% found just once. Material: PBMCs or T cells enriched from blood (not recorded which). The receptor set was obtained from a woman aged 35 to 49 with acute COVID-19.

Concerning this clone itself: Other DNA sequences in this specimen translate into the identical CDR3. The genes are TRBV7-8 and TRBJ1-1; 12 positions match TRBD1. This CDR3 contains 16 residues. Germline-derived CDR1 and CDR2 are SGHVS and FQNEAQ. V lost 5 bases, J lost 0 bases, and 4 bases stayed unmatched. This CDR3 reads CASSPRDRGLNTEAFF. Written as DNA, the CDR3 is TGTGCCAGCAGCCCCCGGGACAGGGGGCTGAACACTGAAGCTTTCTTT.

CDR3 amino acids: CASSHLPRGATGTGELFF. The CDR3, as DNA: TGTGCCAGCAGCCACCTACCACGCGGGGCTACGGGGACCGGGGAGCTGTTTTTT. This chain uses TRBV7-3 with TRBJ2-2; weak D call: TRBD2 (6 bases). CDR3 length: 18 residues. Germline V lookup: CDR1 SGHTA, CDR2 FQGTGA. V lost 5 bases, J lost 5 bases, and 24 bases lay in between.

Only one count was recorded for this clone. This rearrangement joins TRBV19 to TRBJ2-6; 7 nucleotides align to TRBD1. Trimming removed 6 bases from V and 2 bases from J; junction bases left unmatched: 7. CDR3 length: 16 residues. CDR1 is LNHDA, CDR2 SQIVND, per germline (reference sequence). The CDR3, as DNA: TGTGCCAGTAGGCCCGACAGGGAAGCTGGGGCCAACGTCCTGACTTTC. Protein sequence: CASRPDREAGANVLTF.

The gene calls are TRBV3-1 (or the pseudogene TRBV3-2) and TRBJ2-6; TRBD1 matches at 8 bases. Germline lookup yields CDR1 LGHDT and CDR2 YNNKEL (reference sequence). After removal of 5 bases from V and 3 bases from J, the junction contained 12 bases not matched to a gene. This CDR3 region has 18 residues. The CDR3 DNA is TGTGCCAGCAGCTCCAAAGCAGGGGGCGTAAGTGGGGCCAACGTCCTGACTTTC. Protein product: CASSSKAGGVSGANVLTF.

This rearrangement joins TRBV19 to TRBJ1-5, with 7 bases lining up with TRBD1. The CDR3 runs 15 residues. Germline CDR1 LNHDA, CDR2 SQIVND (reference sequence). The J segment lost 0 bases and the V segment lost 5 bases, leaving 4 bases of the junction unmatched. The CDR3 reads CASSQQGYSNQPQHF. In DNA, the CDR3 is TGTGCCAGTAGTCAACAGGGGTATAGCAATCAGCCCCAGCATTTT.

The rearrangement links TRBV28 to TRBJ2-1; maybe TRBD1 (5 bases). CDR1 is MDHEN and CDR2 is SYDVKM in the germline V gene. V lost 4 bases and J lost 8, with 15 bases in between. This CDR3 region has 14 residues. CDR3 loop: CASSSVRVRDEQFF. The CDR3 nucleotides are TGTGCCAGCAGTTCAGTCAGGGTCCGAGATGAGCAGTTCTTC.

V usage is TRBV7-2 and J usage is TRBJ2-5; possibly TRBD1 for D (6 bases). V dropped 3 bases and J dropped 4 bases, with 12 bases sitting between them. The CDR3 runs to 14 residues. CDR1 SGHTA and CDR2 FQGNSA come from the germline V gene. DNA of the CDR3: TGTGCCAGCAGCTTCTCCCAGGGGCGAGAGACCCAGTACTTC. It is translated as CASSFSQGRETQYF. The full variable domain, rest sourced from reference TRBV7-2 and TRBJ2-5, is GAGVSQSPSNKVTEKGKDVELRCDPISGHTALYWYRQSLGQGLEFLIYFQGNSAPDKSGLPSDRFSAERTGGSVSTLTIQRTQQEDSAVYLCASSFSQGRETQYFGPGTRLLVL.

CDR3: CASSLRQAMNTEAFF. For the CDR3, the DNA is TGTGCCAGCAGCTTACGGCAGGCGATGAACACTGAAGCTTTCTTT. J is TRBJ1-1 and V is TRBV7-2; D gene uncertain. V was trimmed by 2 bases and J by 0 bases, leaving 10 bases between them. Germline V gene lookup returns CDR1 SGHTA and CDR2 FQGNSA. The length of the CDR3 is 15 residues.

This clone was observed a single time. This chain joins TRBV30 and TRBJ1-1; D is ambiguous. Germline V gene sequence: CDR1 GTSNPN, CDR2 SVGIG (reference sequence). Trimming removed 2 bases from V and 1 base from J, with 8 bases in between. The length of the CDR3 is 13 residues. CDR3 amino acids: CAWSPRGNTEAFF. CDR3 nucleotide sequence: TGTGCCTGGAGTCCCCGGGGGAACACTGAAGCTTTCTTT.

The V gene is TRBV28, the J gene TRBJ1-2; D gene ambiguous. The ends were cut back, 5 bases at V and 8 bases at J, with 9 bases in the middle. CDR1 is MDHEN, CDR2 SYDVKM, per germline. This CDR3 is built from 11 residues. The CDR3 region is CASSPAGGYTF. The DNA for the CDR3 is TGTGCCAGCAGTCCCGCGGGGGGCTACACCTTC.

V usage is TRBV7-8 and J usage is TRBJ1-2; D possibly corresponds to TRBD1 (5 bases). The V end was cut by 5 bases, the J end by 4 bases, with 14 bases between. The CDR3 consists of 14 residues. CDR1 SGHVS and CDR2 FQNEAQ come from the germline V gene. The CDR3 DNA reads TGTGCCAGCAGCAAAGGCAGGGATCTCTATGGCTACACCTTC. It yields the protein CASSKGRDLYGYTF.

The V call is TRBV28, the J call TRBJ2-2; perhaps TRBD2 as D (8 bases). Trimming removed 3 bases at V and 6 bases at J, with 11 bases between. Germline-derived CDR1 and CDR2 are MDHEN and SYDVKM. The length of the CDR3 is 14 residues. The CDR3 DNA is TGTGCCAGCAGTTTTAGCGGGACAGCCGGGGAGCTGTTTTTT. Its protein product is CASSFSGTAGELFF. Supplemented by reference TRBV28 and TRBJ2-2, the full variable domain reads DVKVTQSSRYLVKRTGEKVFLECVQDMDHENMFWYRQDPGLGLRLIYFSYDVKMKEKGDIPEGYSVSREKKERFSLILESASTNQTSMYLCASSFSGTAGELFFGEGSRLTVL.

The sample holds a few counts of this clone. The rearrangement uses TRBV5-4 and TRBJ2-7, with D maybe TRBD1 (6 bases). CDR1 and CDR2 (germline): SGHNT, YYREEE (reference sequence). The V end was cut by 4 bases, the J end by 2 bases, with 16 bases between. The CDR3 covers 15 residues. The CDR3 nucleotides are TGTGCCAGCAGCCCGGACAGTCATACTCCCTACGAGCAGTACTTC. Its translation is CASSPDSHTPYEQYF.

This clone is a singleton in its sample. The V and J genes are TRBV10-3 and TRBJ1-3; 7 nucleotides agree with TRBD1. V lost 3 bases, J lost 7 bases, and 0 bases stayed unmatched. CDR1 ENHRY and CDR2 SYGVKD come from the germline V gene. This CDR3 has 12 amino acids. The CDR3 DNA reads as TGTGCCATCAGTGACAGGGGGAACACCATATATTTT. Translated, it gives CAISDRGNTIYF.

The chain couples TRBV10-3 to TRBJ2-5, with TRBD2 matching 7 bases. This CDR3 is built from 13 residues. With V trimmed by 7 bases and J by 2 bases, 4 bases remained unmatched. Germline assignment: CDR1 ENHRY and CDR2 SYGVKD. The CDR3 sequence: CAITAGNQETQYF. The CDR3 DNA reads TGTGCCATCACAGCGGGGAATCAAGAGACCCAGTACTTC.

The V call is TRBV7-2, the J call TRBJ1-3; D possibly corresponds to TRBD1 (5 bases). Germline values: CDR1 SGHTA, CDR2 FQGNSA. V was shortened by 5 bases and J by 2 bases, with 10 bases between the two germline ends. The CDR3 contains 14 residues. The CDR3 spells CASSPGITGNTIYF. CDR3 coding DNA: TGTGCCAGCAGCCCAGGGATCACTGGAAACACCATATATTTT.

The chain combines TRBV19 with TRBJ1-1; the match to TRBD1 covers 8 bases. Per germline, CDR1 LNHDA and CDR2 SQIVND (reference sequence). The trim removed 6 bases at V and 5 bases at J, leaving 8 bases unmatched. The CDR3 runs to 14 residues. CDR3 loop: CASSGQGGGTEAFF. CDR3 DNA sequence: TGTGCCAGTAGCGGACAGGGAGGTGGGACTGAAGCTTTCTTT.

There are a few counts of this clone. J is TRBJ2-2 and V is TRBV7-9; 11 nucleotides match TRBD1. V lost 4 bases and J lost 3; bases outside the gene matches: 10. Germline CDR1 is SEHNR and CDR2 is FQNEAQ (reference sequence). The CDR3 consists of 18 residues. This chain's CDR3 is CASSYWTGGRQYTGELFF. DNA for the CDR3: TGTGCCAGCAGCTACTGGACAGGGGGCCGTCAGTACACCGGGGAGCTGTTTTTT.

The V and J genes are TRBV2 and TRBJ2-2; TRBD2 matches 11 bases. J gave up 8 bases and V 7 bases, and 6 bases lay outside the gene matches. The CDR3 has 14 amino acids. Germline values: CDR1 SNHLY, CDR2 FYNNEI. The CDR3 here is CASTRRTSGGELFF. The CDR3, as DNA: TGTGCCAGCACGAGACGGACTAGCGGGGGGGAGCTGTTTTTT.

V and J are TRBV12-3 or TRBV12-4 and TRBJ2-7, with unresolved D. CDR3 length: 13 residues. V was trimmed by 2 bases and J by 0 bases, leaving 5 bases between them. DNA of the CDR3: TGTGCCAGCAGTTTATACTCCTCCTACGAGCAGTACTTC. It specifies CASSLYSSYEQYF.

Worth noting for this clone: The sample carries other DNA sequences with the same CDR3. V usage is TRBV2 and J usage is TRBJ2-1; 7 bases fit TRBD2. Trimming removed 3 bases from V and 9 bases from J; junction bases left unmatched: 2. Germline loops: CDR1 SNHLY, CDR2 FYNNEI. CDR3 size: 12 residues. CDR3 protein: CASSESSGEQFF. The CDR3 DNA is TGTGCCAGCAGTGAGTCTAGCGGTGAGCAGTTCTTC.

V and J are TRBV6-1 and TRBJ1-4; tentatively, D is TRBD1 (6 bases). The ends were cut back, 1 base at V and 2 bases at J, with 11 bases in the middle. From germline, CDR1 is MNHNS and CDR2 SASEGT. There are 16 residues in the CDR3. The CDR3 region has the DNA TGTGCCAGCAGTGAAGAGGGAACAGGGACTAATGAAAAACTGTTTTTT. Its protein product is CASSEEGTGTNEKLFF.

The V gene is TRBV18, the J gene TRBJ2-7; D call uncertain. The CDR3 is 14 residues long. The germline gives CDR1 KGHSH, CDR2 LQKENI. Trimming took off 0 bases at V and 1 base at J, with 7 bases between the two ends. The CDR3 DNA reads as TGTGCCAGCTCACCACCGGCCAGATCCTACGAGCAGTACTTC. As protein: CASSPPARSYEQYF. The variable domain in full, completed from reference TRBV18 and TRBJ2-7, reads NAGVMQNPRHLVRRRGQEARLRCSPMKGHSHVYWYRQLPEEGLKFMVYLQKENIIDESGMPKERFSAEFPKEGPSILRIQQVVRGDSAAYFCASSPPARSYEQYFGPGTRLTVT.

This clone has just one count. The chain is built from TRBV9 and TRBJ2-1; TRBD1 matches 7 bases. V gave up 6 bases and J gave up 4 bases; unmatched junction bases: 7. This CDR3 has 14 residues. The germline V gene has CDR1 SGDLS and CDR2 YYNGEE. Here the CDR3 reads CASNKGAAYNEQFF. In DNA form, the CDR3 reads TGTGCCAGCAACAAGGGGGCCGCATACAATGAGCAGTTCTTC.

This chain uses TRBV10-3 with TRBJ2-2; 9 nucleotides match TRBD2. J lost 1 base, V lost 6 bases, and 3 bases had no gene match. The CDR3 loop spans 15 amino acids. The V gene's germline CDR1 is ENHRY and CDR2 SYGVKD. The CDR3 DNA is TGTGCCATCAGGGAGACTAGCGGGAACACCGGGGAGCTGTTTTTT. Translating gives CAIRETSGNTGELFF.

The chain has TRBV2 and TRBJ2-4; D ambiguous. Germline V gene lookup returns CDR1 SNHLY and CDR2 FYNNEI. With 8 bases removed from V and 0 bases from J, the gap between germline ends came to 8 bases. The CDR3 spans 13 residues. CDR3 region: CASGRVAKNIQYF. The CDR3 bases are TGTGCCAGCGGTCGGGTAGCCAAAAACATTCAGTACTTC.

The chain has TRBV5-4 and TRBJ2-2; tentatively, D is TRBD2 (5 bases). Trimming took off 0 bases at V and 2 bases at J, with 8 bases between the two ends. The CDR3 has 15 amino acids. The germline V gene encodes CDR1 SGHNT and CDR2 YYREEE (reference sequence). CDR3 bases: TGTGCCAGCAGCTTGGACCTAGCAAACACCGGGGAGCTGTTTTTT. Protein: CASSLDLANTGELFF.